Following are 13 T cell receptor beta chains from one sample sequenced in a study of blood T cell repertoires in COVID-19. Clones were read by immunoSEQ multiplex PCR, and TCRdb kept only the in-frame ones, dropping some. Of roughly 250,000 clones listed, about 90% are singletons. The sample taken for sequencing was peripheral blood. These receptor sequences come from a man aged 60-69 years who had recovered from COVID-19.

The chain employs TRBV15 and TRBJ1-5, with TRBD1 identical over 7 bases. The V gene end was trimmed by 0 bases and the J gene end by 3 bases; junction bases not matched to a gene: 2. Germline CDR1 is LNHNV and CDR2 is YYDKDF (reference sequence). The CDR3 consists of 15 residues. The CDR3 DNA follows: TGTGCCACCAGCAGAGAGACAGGGTTCAATCAGCCCCAGCATTTT. It translates to CATSRETGFNQPQHF.

The CDR3 is CASSLPGQGPSYEQYF. The CDR3 nucleotides are TGTGCCAGCAGCCTTCCGGGACAGGGGCCGTCCTACGAGCAGTACTTC. The rearrangement joins TRBV7-8 to TRBJ2-7, with 10 bases fitting TRBD1. The J segment lost 1 base and the V segment lost 5 bases, leaving 8 bases of the junction unmatched. There are 16 residues in the CDR3. Germline loops: CDR1 SGHVS, CDR2 FQNEAQ.

The gene calls are TRBV19 and TRBJ2-3; 7 bases map to TRBD2. CDR3 length: 15 residues. Losses at the gene ends were 3 bases for V and 0 bases for J; bases not matched to a gene: 3. Germline CDR1 LNHDA, CDR2 SQIVND (reference sequence). CDR3 nucleotide sequence: TGTGCCAGTAGTATTGGGGGGGAGAGCACAGATACGCAGTATTTT. Protein: CASSIGGESTDTQYF.

The chain joins TRBV6-5 to TRBJ1-6, with 11 bases lining up with TRBD1. The germline V gene encodes CDR1 MNHEY and CDR2 SVGAGI. V lost 0 bases to trimming and J lost 8 bases; unmatched junction nucleotides: 0. The CDR3 totals 15 residues. The CDR3 reads CASSYSGQGDSPLHF. In nucleotides, the CDR3 is TGTGCCAGCAGTTACTCGGGACAGGGGGATTCACCCCTCCACTTT.

This clone turned up a few times. The rearrangement links TRBV7-8 to TRBJ1-6, with 10 bases lining up with TRBD1. The junction had 5 bases not matched to a gene; V was cut back by 5 bases and J by 10 bases. Germline V lookup: CDR1 SGHVS, CDR2 FQNEAQ. CDR3 length: 14 residues. The CDR3 loop is CASSPRDRGSPLHF. Here the CDR3 DNA reads TGTGCCAGCAGCCCCCGGGACAGGGGCTCACCCCTCCACTTT.

For the CDR3, the DNA is TGCGCCAGCAGCTTGGACGGGACAGAGACCTACGAGCAGTACTTC. It specifies CASSLDGTETYEQYF. The chain couples TRBV5-1 to TRBJ2-7, with 7 nucleotides matching TRBD1. This CDR3 region has 15 residues. CDR1 is SGHRS, CDR2 YFSETQ, per germline. J gave up 2 bases and V 0 bases, and 5 bases lay outside the gene matches.

The chain recombines TRBV19 with TRBJ2-1; TRBD2 aligns across 9 bases. The CDR3 length is 16 residues. Germline CDR1 reads LNHDA; CDR2 reads SQIVND (reference sequence). Trimming removed 1 base from V and 4 bases from J; junction bases left unmatched: 5. CDR3: CASSIATSGRYNEQFF. CDR3 bases: TGTGCCAGTAGTATAGCGACTAGCGGACGTTACAATGAGCAGTTCTTC.

This clone was counted a single time. V is TRBV10-3 and J is TRBJ2-3; 13 bases map to TRBD2. With 7 bases clipped from V and 2 bases from J, the junction kept 3 bases outside the gene matches. CDR1 and CDR2 (germline): ENHRY, SYGVKD. The length of the CDR3 is 15 residues. The CDR3 DNA reads TGTGCCATCAAGACTAGCGGGGGGCCCACAGATACGCAGTATTTT. It is translated as CAIKTSGGPTDTQYF.

V usage is TRBV6-5 and J usage is TRBJ2-7; D call uncertain. Germline CDR1 MNHEY, CDR2 SVGAGI. CDR3 size: 14 residues. V lost 6 bases and J lost 4, with 16 bases in between. For the CDR3, the DNA is TGTGCCAGCAGCCTAATAGACACGCTTTACGAGCAGTACTTC. Protein sequence: CASSLIDTLYEQYF.

This chain links TRBV27 with TRBJ2-7, with 7 positions matching TRBD1. V shed 5 bases, J shed 6 bases, and the junction held 4 bases outside the gene matches. Germline V gene sequence: CDR1 MNHEY, CDR2 SMNVEV (reference sequence). There are 12 residues in the CDR3. For the CDR3, the DNA is TGTGCCAGCAGTCCCCACAGGGGCGAGCAGTACTTC. Translating it yields CASSPHRGEQYF.

The rearrangement links TRBV19 to TRBJ1-2, with 10 bases fitting TRBD1. V was clipped by 7 bases and J by 4 bases; unmatched bases: 6. CDR1 and CDR2 from the germline V gene are LNHDA and SQIVND (reference sequence). This CDR3 is built from 14 residues. The CDR3 nucleotides are TGTGCCAGTAACCGGGACAGGGGAACCTATGGCTACACCTTC. Its protein product is CASNRDRGTYGYTF.

The J gene is TRBJ2-7, the V gene TRBV5-6; 9 bases agree with TRBD2. The junction had 8 bases not matched to a gene; V was cut back by 4 bases and J by 0 bases. Per the germline V gene, CDR1 is SGHDT and CDR2 is YYEEEE. CDR3 length equals 16 residues. The CDR3 region has the DNA TGTGCCAGCAGCCCAACCGGGACTAGCCGCTCCTACGAGCAGTACGTC. As protein: CASSPTGTSRSYEQYV.

This sequence joins TRBV4-2 and TRBJ2-5, with a weak D call TRBD2 (6 bases). CDR3 length: 14 residues. CDR1 and CDR2 from the germline V gene are LGHNA and YNFKEQ. V lost 0 bases, J lost 5 bases, and 10 bases lay in between. The CDR3 spells CASSQEEGLETQYF. The CDR3 bases are TGTGCCAGCAGCCAAGAGGAGGGATTGGAGACCCAGTACTTC.